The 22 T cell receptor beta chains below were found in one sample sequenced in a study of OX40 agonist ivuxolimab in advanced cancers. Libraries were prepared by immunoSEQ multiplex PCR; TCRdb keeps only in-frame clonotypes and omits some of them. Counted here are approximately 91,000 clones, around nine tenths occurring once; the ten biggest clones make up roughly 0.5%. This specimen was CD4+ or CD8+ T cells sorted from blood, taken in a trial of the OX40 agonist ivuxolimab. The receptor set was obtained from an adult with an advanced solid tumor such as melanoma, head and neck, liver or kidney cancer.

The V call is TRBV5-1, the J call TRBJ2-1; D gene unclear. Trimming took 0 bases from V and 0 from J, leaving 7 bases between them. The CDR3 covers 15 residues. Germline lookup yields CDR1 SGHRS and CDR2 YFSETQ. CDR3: CASSLVSLSYNEQFF. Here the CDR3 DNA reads TGCGCCAGCAGCTTGGTCAGCCTCTCCTACAATGAGCAGTTCTTC.

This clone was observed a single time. CDR3 nucleotides: TGTGCCAGCTCACTAAGGTCCGGAGGTGAATACGAGCAGTACTTC. As protein: CASSLRSGGEYEQYF. The rearrangement uses TRBV18 and TRBJ2-7; perhaps TRBD2 as D (5 bases). The germline V gene has CDR1 KGHSH and CDR2 LQKENI. The CDR3 has 15 residues. V dropped 4 bases and J dropped 4 bases, with 17 bases sitting between them.

This chain's CDR3 is CASRGSGNQPQHF. In nucleotides, the CDR3 is TGTGCCAGCAGGGGGTCAGGGAATCAGCCCCAGCATTTT. The chain combines TRBV2 with TRBJ1-5; D is perhaps TRBD1 (5 bases). Germline lookup yields CDR1 SNHLY and CDR2 FYNNEI. The CDR3 is made up of 13 amino acids. V was cut by 6 bases and J by 4 bases, with 10 bases left in between.

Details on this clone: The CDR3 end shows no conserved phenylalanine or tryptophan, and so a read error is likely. The CDR3 nucleotides read TGTGCCAGCAGTGAAGCGCGGAACGCCAATTCACCCCTCCACCTT. It specifies CASSEARNANSPLHL. V gene TRBV6-1 combines with J gene TRBJ1-6; D is ambiguous. Trimming pared 0 bases from V and 7 bases from J, leaving 10 bases between. Germline CDR1 reads MNHNS; CDR2 reads SASEGT. The CDR3 consists of 15 residues.

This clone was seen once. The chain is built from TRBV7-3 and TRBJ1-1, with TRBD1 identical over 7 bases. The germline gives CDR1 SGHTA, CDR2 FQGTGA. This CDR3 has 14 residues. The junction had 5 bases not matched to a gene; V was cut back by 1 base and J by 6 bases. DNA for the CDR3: TGTGCCAGCAGCTTAAGAGGGGGCGTTCCTGAAGCTTTCTTT. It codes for CASSLRGGVPEAFF. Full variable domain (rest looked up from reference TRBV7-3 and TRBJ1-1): GAGVSQTPSNKVTEKGKYVELRCDPISGHTALYWYRQSLGQGPEFLIYFQGTGAADDSGLPNDRFFAVRPEGSVSTLKIQRTERGDSAVYLCASSLRGGVPEAFFGQGTRLTVV.

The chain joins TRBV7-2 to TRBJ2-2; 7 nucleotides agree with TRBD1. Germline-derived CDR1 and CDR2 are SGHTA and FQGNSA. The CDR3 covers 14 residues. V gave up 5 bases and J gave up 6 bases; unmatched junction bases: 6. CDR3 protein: CASSPLDRAGELFF. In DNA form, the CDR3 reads TGTGCCAGCAGCCCACTCGACAGGGCCGGGGAGCTGTTTTTT.

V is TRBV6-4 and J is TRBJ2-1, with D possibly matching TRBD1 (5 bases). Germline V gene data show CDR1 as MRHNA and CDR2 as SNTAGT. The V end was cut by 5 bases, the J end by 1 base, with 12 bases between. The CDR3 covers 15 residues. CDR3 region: CASSTSQGSYNEQFF. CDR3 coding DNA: TGTGCCAGCAGTACCTCCCAGGGTTCCTACAATGAGCAGTTCTTC.

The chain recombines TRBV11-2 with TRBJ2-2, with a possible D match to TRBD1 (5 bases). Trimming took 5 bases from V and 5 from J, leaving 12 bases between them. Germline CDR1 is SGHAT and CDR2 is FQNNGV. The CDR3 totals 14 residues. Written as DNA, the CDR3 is TGTGCCAGCAGCCTCCTCCGACAGACCGGGGAGCTGTTTTTT. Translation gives CASSLLRQTGELFF.

The CDR3 protein is CATSEWGGRETQYF. For the CDR3, the DNA is TGTGCCACTTCGGAGTGGGGGGGCCGGGAGACCCAGTACTTC. The chain combines TRBV10-3 with TRBJ2-5; a possible D gene is TRBD2 (7 bases). From germline, CDR1 is ENHRY and CDR2 SYGVKD. The CDR3 covers 14 residues. Trimming removed 10 bases at V and 5 bases at J, with 20 bases between.

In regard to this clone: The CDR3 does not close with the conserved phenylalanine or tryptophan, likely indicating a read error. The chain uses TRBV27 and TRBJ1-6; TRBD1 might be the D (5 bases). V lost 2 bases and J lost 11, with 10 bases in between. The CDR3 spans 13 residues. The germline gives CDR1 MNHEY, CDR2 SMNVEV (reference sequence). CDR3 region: CASSLIGVPPLHL. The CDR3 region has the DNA TGTGCCAGCAGTTTAATAGGGGTCCCACCCCTCCACCTT.

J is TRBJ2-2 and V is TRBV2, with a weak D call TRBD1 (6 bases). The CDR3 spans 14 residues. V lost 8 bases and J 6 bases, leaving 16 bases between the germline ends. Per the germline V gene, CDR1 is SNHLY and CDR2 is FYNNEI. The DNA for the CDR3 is TGTGCCAGCTCCGGGCAGGGGCGGGCCGGGGAGCTGTTTTTT. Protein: CASSGQGRAGELFF.

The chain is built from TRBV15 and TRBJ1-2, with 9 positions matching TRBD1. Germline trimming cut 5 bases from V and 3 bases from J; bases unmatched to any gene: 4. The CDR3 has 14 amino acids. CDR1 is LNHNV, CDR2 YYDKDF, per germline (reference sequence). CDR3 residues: CATSSRQGDYGYTF. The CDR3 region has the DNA TGTGCCACCAGCTCCCGACAGGGGGACTATGGCTACACCTTC. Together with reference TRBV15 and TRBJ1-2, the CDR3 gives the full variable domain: DAMVIQNPRYQVTQFGKPVTLSCSQTLNHNVMYWYQQKSSQAPKLLFHYYDKDFNNEADTPDNFQSRRPNTSFCFLDIRSPGLGDTAMYLCATSSRQGDYGYTFGSGTRLTVV.

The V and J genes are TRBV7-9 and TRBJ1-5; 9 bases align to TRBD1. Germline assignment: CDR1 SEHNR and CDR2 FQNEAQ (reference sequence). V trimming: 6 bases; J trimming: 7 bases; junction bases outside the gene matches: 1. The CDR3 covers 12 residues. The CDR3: CASSTGGQPQHF. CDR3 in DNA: TGTGCCAGCAGTACAGGGGGCCAGCCCCAGCATTTT.

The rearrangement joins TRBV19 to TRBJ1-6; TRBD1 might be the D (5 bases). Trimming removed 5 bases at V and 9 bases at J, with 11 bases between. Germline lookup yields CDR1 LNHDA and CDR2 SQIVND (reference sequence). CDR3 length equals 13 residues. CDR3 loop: CASSSEGSSPLHF. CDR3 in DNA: TGTGCCAGTAGTTCTGAGGGGTCTTCACCCCTCCACTTT.

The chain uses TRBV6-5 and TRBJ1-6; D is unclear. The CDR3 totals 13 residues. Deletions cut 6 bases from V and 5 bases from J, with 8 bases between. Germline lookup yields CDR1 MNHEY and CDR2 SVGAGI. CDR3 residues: CASSREDNSPLHF. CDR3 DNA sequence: TGTGCCAGCAGCCGAGAGGATAATTCACCCCTCCACTTT.

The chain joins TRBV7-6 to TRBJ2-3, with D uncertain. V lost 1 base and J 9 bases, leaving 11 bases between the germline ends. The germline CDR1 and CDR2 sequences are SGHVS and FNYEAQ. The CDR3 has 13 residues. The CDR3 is CASSLGQLETQYF. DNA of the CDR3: TGTGCCAGCAGCTTAGGACAACTTGAGACGCAGTATTTT.

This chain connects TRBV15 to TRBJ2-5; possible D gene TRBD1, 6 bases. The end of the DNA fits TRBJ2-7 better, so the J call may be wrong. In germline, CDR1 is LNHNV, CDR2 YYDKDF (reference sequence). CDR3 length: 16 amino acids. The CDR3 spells CATSREDRLTVYEQYF. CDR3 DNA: TGTGCCACCAGCAGAGAGGACAGATTGACTGTCTACGAGCAGTACTTC.

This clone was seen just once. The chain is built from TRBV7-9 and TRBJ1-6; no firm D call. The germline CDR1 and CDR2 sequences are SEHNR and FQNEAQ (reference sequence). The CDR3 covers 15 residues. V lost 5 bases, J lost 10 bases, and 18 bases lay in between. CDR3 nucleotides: TGTGCCAGCAGCAACCGGGATAACAAGTGGTCACCCCTCCACTTT. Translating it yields CASSNRDNKWSPLHF. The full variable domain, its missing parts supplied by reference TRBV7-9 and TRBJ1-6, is DTGVSQNPRHKITKRGQNVTFRCDPISEHNRLYWYRQTLGQGPEFLTYFQNEAQLEKSRLLSDRFSAERPKGSFSTLEIQRTEQGDSAMYLCASSNRDNKWSPLHFGNGTRLTVT.

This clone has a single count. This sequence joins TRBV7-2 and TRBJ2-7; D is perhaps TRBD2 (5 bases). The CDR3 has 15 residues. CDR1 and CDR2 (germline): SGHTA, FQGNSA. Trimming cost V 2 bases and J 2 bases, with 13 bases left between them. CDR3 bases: TGTGCCAGCAGCTTAAATTTGATCGGGACCTACGAGCAGTACTTC. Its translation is CASSLNLIGTYEQYF.

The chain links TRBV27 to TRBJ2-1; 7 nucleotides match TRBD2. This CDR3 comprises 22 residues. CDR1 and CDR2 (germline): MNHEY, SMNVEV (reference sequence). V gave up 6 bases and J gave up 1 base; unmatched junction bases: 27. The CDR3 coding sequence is TGTGCCAGCAGCCCGTCGACTAGGGGTAGGGAGGGACTCAGGGCATCCTACAATGAGCAGTTCTTC. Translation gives CASSPSTRGREGLRASYNEQFF.

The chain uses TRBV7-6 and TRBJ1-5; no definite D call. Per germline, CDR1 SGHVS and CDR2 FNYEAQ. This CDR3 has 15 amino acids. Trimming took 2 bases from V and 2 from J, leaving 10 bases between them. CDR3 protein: CASSLQFGRNQPQHF. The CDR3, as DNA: TGTGCCAGCAGCTTACAGTTCGGTCGCAATCAGCCCCAGCATTTT.

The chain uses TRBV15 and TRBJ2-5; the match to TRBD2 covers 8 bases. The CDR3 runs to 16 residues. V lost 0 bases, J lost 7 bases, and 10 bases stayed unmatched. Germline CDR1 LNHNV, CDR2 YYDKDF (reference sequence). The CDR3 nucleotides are TGTGCCACCAGCAGAGACGGGGGGGCCGGTGTTGGGACCCAGTACTTC. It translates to CATSRDGGAGVGTQYF.